Listed here is a single T cell receptor (beta chain). Its target is not known. This sample was included in a study of early T cells in non-severe SARS-CoV-2 infection. Study-level background: Sequencing of unsorted whole blood was done on bulk RNA, leaving chains unpaired.

The CDR3 loop spans 10 amino acids. V was shortened by 3 bases and J by 8 bases, with 7 bases between the two germline ends. CDR1 is SQVTM, CDR2 ANQGSEA, per germline. Overall study findings and caveats: Reliance on VDJdb matching favored anti-spike CD8 responses; private and CD4 specificities were missed.

The library protocol tagged individual cDNA molecules with unique molecular identifiers. One entry per CDR3 protein, called by TCRdb with MiXCR from the 5' RACE reads. The table records approximately 100,000 distinct CDR3 sequences, 8% to 13% of them present only once. This clonotype originated in an adult who was a healthcare worker with PCR-confirmed SARS-CoV-2 infection or an uninfected control (not recorded which). The chain recombines TRBV29-1 with TRBJ1-2; no firm D call. The sequenced material came from whole blood. This CDR3 is CSVEGNGYTF. CDR3 nucleotides: TGCAGCGTTGAGGGAAACGGCTACACCTTC.